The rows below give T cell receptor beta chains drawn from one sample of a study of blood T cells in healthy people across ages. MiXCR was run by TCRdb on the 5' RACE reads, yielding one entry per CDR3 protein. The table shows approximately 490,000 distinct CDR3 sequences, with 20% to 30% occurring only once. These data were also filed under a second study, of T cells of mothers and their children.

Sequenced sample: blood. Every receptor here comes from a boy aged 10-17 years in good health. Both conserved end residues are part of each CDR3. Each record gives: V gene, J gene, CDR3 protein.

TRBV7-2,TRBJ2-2,CASSFRRDRAAGELFF
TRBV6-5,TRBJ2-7,CASSYSDRGPYEQYF
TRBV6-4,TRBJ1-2,CASSDSGQGHSGGYTF
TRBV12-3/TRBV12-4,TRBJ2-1,CASSLARTSGRVNEQFF
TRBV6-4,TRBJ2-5,CTSSDLTKGQETQYF
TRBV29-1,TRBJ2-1,CSVDGTALEGDEQFF
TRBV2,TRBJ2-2,CASSEFPGTNGREMDTGELFF
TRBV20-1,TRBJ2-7,CSAGRTGGIYEQYF
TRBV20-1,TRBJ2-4,CSASGAANLAKNIQYF
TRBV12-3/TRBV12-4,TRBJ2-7,CASSPGTEPFYEQYF
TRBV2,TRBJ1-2,CASSVPGYGYTF
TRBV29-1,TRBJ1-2,CSVEAARDATYYGYTF
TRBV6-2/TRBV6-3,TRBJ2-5,CASSYERYASRTDQETQYF
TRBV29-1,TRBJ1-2,CSVFGRGGYGYTF
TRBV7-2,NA,CASSLDRRVEQYF
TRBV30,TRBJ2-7,CAWSVASGPYEQYF
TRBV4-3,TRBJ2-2,CASSQEARGMNTGELFF
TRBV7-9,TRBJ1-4,CASSPDREKLFF
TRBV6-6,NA,CASSYSSGGSSYEQYF
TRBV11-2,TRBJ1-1,CASSLTNQRTEAFF
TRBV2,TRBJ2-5,CASRENGHLQETQYF
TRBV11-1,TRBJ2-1,CASSSVGNEQFF
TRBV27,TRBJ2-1,CASRYGTGGYNEQFF
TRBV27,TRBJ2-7,CASAQGGSYEQYF
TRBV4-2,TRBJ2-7,CASSPHIGLADSSYEQYF
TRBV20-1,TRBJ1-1,CSAGPGGTEAFF
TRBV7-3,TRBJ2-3,CASSGPLGTQYF
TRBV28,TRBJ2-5,CASSPGILRDRKVEIQYF
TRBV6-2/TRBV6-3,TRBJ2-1,CASSYGTSGSAFNEQFF
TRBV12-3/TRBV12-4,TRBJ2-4,CASSLTRGIGSIQYF
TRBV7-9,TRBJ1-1,CASSPGLQNTEAFF
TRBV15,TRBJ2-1,CATTIDRGNEQFF
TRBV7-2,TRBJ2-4,CASSLDSPIQYF
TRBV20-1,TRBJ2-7,CSASPGGYPYEQYF
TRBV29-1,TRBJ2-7,CSVASGAGSYEQYF
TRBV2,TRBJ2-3,CASTSGGYSTDTQYF
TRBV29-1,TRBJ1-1,CSVEVMNTEAFF
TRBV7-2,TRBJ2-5,CASSLGGLAWQETQYF
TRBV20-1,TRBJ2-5,CSARDLAGETQYF
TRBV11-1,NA,CASSPLTELNGQFF
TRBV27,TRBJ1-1,CASRGQGMTEAFF
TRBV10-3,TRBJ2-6,CAISESEGAFGANVLTF
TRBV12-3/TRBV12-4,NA,CASSREREVSYEQYF
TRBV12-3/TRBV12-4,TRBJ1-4,CASRSQGRTNEKLFF
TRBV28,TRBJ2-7,CASIGTGLTYEQYF
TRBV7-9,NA,CASSPSGANEQYF
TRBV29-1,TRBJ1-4,CSVGHLEKLFF
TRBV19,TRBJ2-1,CASSIMWARNNEQFF
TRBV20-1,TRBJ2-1,CSACTGYAYNEQFF
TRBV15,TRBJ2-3,CATSRDSRDTQYF
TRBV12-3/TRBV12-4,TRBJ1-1,CASSLGSPNTEAFF
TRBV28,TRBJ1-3,CASSLWGTAGNTIYF
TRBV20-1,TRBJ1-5,CSASSGNQPQHF
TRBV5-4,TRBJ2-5,CASSAGLMYQETQYF